Shown below are 27 T cell receptor beta chains from a single sample sequenced in a study of T cells in women clearing cervical HPV infection. The protocol was immunoSEQ multiplex PCR, while the TCRdb copy is restricted to in-frame clones and leaves out a portion. The table gives approximately 31,000 clones; the top ten clones make up roughly 3.9% of it. Material for sequencing was blood buffy coat. Receptors originate from a woman aged 18-70 years with a cervical HPV16 infection that either progressed to CIN3+ or cleared (not recorded which).

As to this clone: The CDR3 extends 3 residues past the end of the read, so its final part is completed from the germline J gene. The chain links TRBV28 to TRBJ1-1, with 8 bases lining up with TRBD1. Germline assignment: CDR1 MDHEN and CDR2 SYDVKM. The CDR3 is 14 residues long. The junction had 5 bases not matched to a gene; V was cut back by 2 bases and J by 6 bases. CDR3 residues: CASSLPETGAEAFF. The sequenced CDR3 bases are TGTGCCAGCAGTTTACCCGAGACAGGGGCTGAA.

Notes on this clone: The CDR3 is cut off 3 residues early in the read; its end comes from the germline J gene. V gene TRBV11-2 combines with J gene TRBJ2-7; D is uncertain. Germline CDR1 is SGHAT and CDR2 is FQNNGV. The CDR3 spans 11 residues. Trimming left V 2 bases short and J 5 bases short, with 4 bases between. The CDR3 bases that were read are TGTGCCAGCAGCTTACTAGACGAG. It specifies CASSLLDE. In full, the CDR3 reads CASSLLDEQYF.

Details on this clone: The DNA ends 3 residues before the CDR3 does, and the rest of the CDR3 is filled in from the germline J gene. This sequence joins TRBV19 and TRBJ2-7, with D perhaps TRBD1 (6 bases). The V and J ends lost 4 bases and 5 bases respectively, with 18 bases between them. This CDR3 is built from 15 residues. Germline-derived CDR1 and CDR2 are LNHDA and SQIVND (reference sequence). The sequenced CDR3 bases are TGTGCCAGTAGTACCCGAGGGGCAGGGGATAACGAG. This gives the protein CASSTRGAGDNE. The full CDR3 sequence reads CASSTRGAGDNEQYF.

This clone registers medium-sized by frequency. The missing CDR3 end, 3 residues past where the read stops, is filled in from the germline J gene. Other DNA sequences in this sample translate to the same CDR3. V gene TRBV11-2 combines with J gene TRBJ1-1, with a possible D match to TRBD1 (6 bases). CDR1 and CDR2 (germline): SGHAT, FQNNGV. The CDR3 contains 13 residues. The part of the CDR3 DNA that was read is TGTGCCAGCAGCATGGAGGGAACAGGGCCG. Its protein is CASSMEGTGP. The entire CDR3 protein is CASSMEGTGPAFF.

A note on this clone: Read sequence stops 3 residues before the CDR3 end, and the germline J gene provides the missing end. This chain uses TRBV6-2 or TRBV6-3 with TRBJ2-3; 8 nucleotides align to TRBD2. V was pared by 5 bases and J by 1 base, with 8 bases of the junction left unmatched. Germline CDR1 is MNHEY and CDR2 is SVGEGT. CDR3 length: 16 residues. The part of the CDR3 DNA that was read is TGTGCCAGCAGTCCCGGGACTAGATTACGCACAGATACG. Protein product: CASSPGTRLRTDT. The whole CDR3 sequence reads CASSPGTRLRTDTQYF.

To note about this clone: The read falls 3 residues short of the CDR3 end, and the missing part is taken from the germline J gene. The rearrangement uses TRBV5-5 and TRBJ1-2; D may be TRBD1 (5 bases). The CDR3 is 15 residues long. Germline V gene data show CDR1 as SGHKS and CDR2 as YYEKEE (reference sequence). V was shortened by 0 bases and J by 7 bases, with 16 bases between the two germline ends. CDR3 DNA, as far as it was read: TGTGCCAGCAGCTTGGCCACGCAGGGCCAGCTTGGC. As protein: CASSLATQGQLG. Given in full, the CDR3 is CASSLATQGQLGYTF.

Details on this clone: The CDR3 end lies 3 residues beyond the end of the read and is filled in from the germline J gene. The gene calls are TRBV27 and TRBJ2-7, with TRBD1 identical over 9 bases. Trimming cost V 3 bases and J 4 bases; bases outside gene matches: 10. The CDR3 is 16 amino acids. The germline gives CDR1 MNHEY, CDR2 SMNVEV (reference sequence). The sequenced CDR3 bases are TGTGCCAGCAGTTTGGGGCGGAGACAGGGGGGTTACGAG. As protein: CASSLGRRQGGYE. The complete CDR3 reads CASSLGRRQGGYEQYF.

Notes on this clone: The read gets to within 3 residues of the CDR3 end, and the germline J gene fills in the rest. The chain uses TRBV5-1 and TRBJ2-2; no clear D. Germline CDR1 reads SGHRS; CDR2 reads YFSETQ. Trimming cost V 1 base and J 0 bases, with 13 bases left between them. CDR3 length: 17 amino acids. CDR3 residues: CASSLTVPGANTGELFF. The sequenced CDR3 bases are TGCGCCAGCAGCTTGACAGTCCCCGGAGCGAACACCGGGGAG.

As concerns this clone: The sequence runs out 3 residues before the end of the CDR3; the remainder is reconstructed from the germline J gene. This sequence joins TRBV14 and TRBJ1-6; D is perhaps TRBD1 (5 bases). The ends were cut back, 3 bases at V and 9 bases at J, with 12 bases in the middle. The CDR3 totals 14 residues. The germline CDR1 and CDR2 sequences are SGHDN and FVKESK. CDR3 residues: CASSHRGEGSPLHF. The sequenced CDR3 bases are TGTGCCAGCAGCCACCGGGGGGAGGGTTCACCC.

Remarks on this clone: The read gets to within 3 residues of the CDR3 end, and the germline J gene fills in the rest. The chain couples TRBV19 to TRBJ2-5; 8 bases are shared with TRBD1. With 6 bases clipped from V and 4 bases from J, the junction kept 10 bases outside the gene matches. There are 15 residues in the CDR3. Germline-derived CDR1 and CDR2 are LNHDA and SQIVND (reference sequence). CDR3 DNA, as far as it was read: TGTGCCAGTAGGAAAGGGCAGGGGGCCGGAGAGACC. It encodes CASRKGQGAGET. The full CDR3 protein is CASRKGQGAGETQYF.

Turning to this clone: The DNA ends 3 residues before the CDR3 does, and the rest of the CDR3 is filled in from the germline J gene. The V call is TRBV29-1, the J call TRBJ1-2, with no clear D. The CDR3 length is 15 residues. CDR1 and CDR2 (germline): SQVTM, ANQGSEA. The CDR3 DNA, read in part, is TGCAGCGTTGGACTGCGGGCGGACTACCCAAACGGC. It is translated as CSVGLRADYPNG. In full, the CDR3 reads CSVGLRADYPNGYTF.

Concerning this clone itself: The CDR3 end falls 3 residues outside the read, so it is completed with the germline J gene. J is TRBJ2-1 and V is TRBV12-3 or TRBV12-4, with 15 bases lining up with TRBD2. Unmatched junction bases numbered 13, after V lost 2 bases and J lost 8 bases. The CDR3 length is 19 residues. CDR3 DNA (partial): TGTGCCAGCAGTTTAAATGGACTAGCGGGGGGGCCAGGGCTCTATGAG. Translating it yields CASSLNGLAGGPGLYE. The entire CDR3 reads CASSLNGLAGGPGLYEQFF.

In the case of this clone: With the read ending 3 residues before the CDR3 end, the germline J gene is used to fill in that end. V is TRBV5-6 and J is TRBJ2-5; D unresolved. Germline V gene sequence: CDR1 SGHDT, CDR2 YYEEEE. V was cut by 2 bases and J by 6 bases, with 5 bases left in between. This CDR3 is 11 amino acids long. CDR3 bases read: TGTGCCAGCAGCTTCTTTAAGACC. It specifies CASSFFKT. The entire CDR3 reads CASSFFKTQYF.

As for this clone: The read ends 3 residues shy of where the CDR3 ends; the end is completed using the germline J gene. The rearrangement links TRBV20-1 to TRBJ1-1; D gene ambiguous. CDR1 and CDR2 (germline): DFQATT, SNEGSKA (reference sequence). This CDR3 has 13 amino acids. Trimming removed 6 bases at V and 0 bases at J, with 11 bases between. CDR3 amino acids: CSANTGMNTEAFF. The CDR3 bases that were read are TGCAGTGCCAACACGGGGATGAACACTGAA.

Details on this clone: Read data end 3 residues before the CDR3 end; the end is taken from the germline J gene. This rearrangement joins TRBV7-2 to TRBJ1-2, with D tentatively TRBD1 (6 bases). Looked up from germline, CDR1 is SGHTA and CDR2 is FQGNSA. V dropped 2 bases and J dropped 3 bases, with 10 bases sitting between them. The CDR3 loop spans 14 amino acids. CDR3: CASSLSGVDYGYTF. CDR3 bases read: TGTGCCAGCAGCTTATCAGGGGTCGACTATGGC.

Details on this clone: The read falls 3 residues short of the CDR3 end, and the missing part is taken from the germline J gene. V usage is TRBV7-3 and J usage is TRBJ2-1; D may be TRBD1 (5 bases). The germline CDR1 and CDR2 sequences are SGHTA and FQGTGA. The CDR3 is 13 residues long. Trimming shortened V by 2 bases and J by 3 bases, and 5 bases separated the two germline ends. CDR3 DNA, as far as it was read: TGTGCCAGCAGCTTAGACAGCTACAATGAG. Protein product: CASSLDSYNE. In full, the CDR3 is CASSLDSYNEQFF.

Remarks on this clone: A read error may produce the germline difference seen at one junction end. CDR3 amino acids: CASSQDTGVNSPLHF. Incomplete CDR3 DNA: TGCGCCAGCAGCCAAGATACAGGGGTCAATTCACCC. This rearrangement joins TRBV4-2 to TRBJ1-6; 7 bases are a match to TRBD1. The read finishes 3 residues shy of the CDR3 end, and the germline J gene is used to complete it. Germline-derived CDR1 and CDR2 are LGHNA and YNFKEQ. The CDR3 covers 15 residues.

Concerning this clone: The DNA ends 3 residues before the CDR3 does, and the rest of the CDR3 is filled in from the germline J gene. The V and J genes are TRBV5-5 and TRBJ2-7, with D unresolved. V dropped 0 bases and J dropped 0 bases, with 10 bases sitting between them. The CDR3 covers 15 residues. The germline gives CDR1 SGHKS, CDR2 YYEKEE (reference sequence). CDR3 amino acids: CASSLVPASSYEQYF. The sequenced part of the CDR3 DNA is TGTGCCAGCAGCTTGGTTCCGGCTAGCTCCTACGAG.

To note about this clone: The read falls 3 residues short of the CDR3 end, and the missing part is taken from the germline J gene. The chain employs TRBV2 and TRBJ2-1, with D tentatively TRBD2 (7 bases). The CDR3 loop spans 13 amino acids. Trimming cost V 11 bases and J 7 bases, with 18 bases left between them. CDR1 SNHLY and CDR2 FYNNEI come from the germline V gene. CDR3 residues: CAPARGGNNEQFF. The sequenced part of the CDR3 DNA is TGTGCCCCGGCTAGGGGGGGGAATAATGAG.

Concerning this clone itself: The CDR3 is cut off 3 residues early in the read; its end comes from the germline J gene. Other DNA sequences in the sample encode the same CDR3. The V gene is TRBV2, the J gene TRBJ1-3; 7 nucleotides agree with TRBD1. The CDR3 has 13 amino acids. Germline CDR1 reads SNHLY; CDR2 reads FYNNEI. Losses at the gene ends were 6 bases for V and 4 bases for J; bases not matched to a gene: 3. The covered CDR3 bases are TGTGCCAGCAGAACAGGGGTAGGAAACACC. Protein sequence: CASRTGVGNT. The entire CDR3 sequence reads CASRTGVGNTIYF.

To note about this clone: One end of the junction does not line up with germline, which may come from a read error. Partial CDR3 DNA: TGTGCCAGTAGTGTAGACAGTAATCAAGAGACC. Its protein product is CASSVDSNQET. The whole CDR3 reads CASSVDSNQETQYF. The V gene is TRBV19, the J gene TRBJ2-5; perhaps TRBD1 as D (5 bases). The DNA ends 3 residues before the CDR3 does, and the rest of the CDR3 is filled in from the germline J gene. CDR3 length equals 14 residues. Germline V gene data show CDR1 as LNHDA and CDR2 as SQIVND (reference sequence).

As concerns this clone: The read terminates 3 residues ahead of where the CDR3 ends, so the germline J gene completes it. V gene TRBV6-2 or TRBV6-3 combines with J gene TRBJ2-6, with TRBD1 matching over 8 bases. There are 15 residues in the CDR3. Germline CDR1 reads MNHEY; CDR2 reads SVGEGT. With 6 bases clipped from V and 2 bases from J, the junction kept 3 bases outside the gene matches. Partial CDR3 DNA: TGTGCCAGCAGGGACAGGGTGGCTGGGGCCAACGTC. It encodes CASRDRVAGANV. Given in full, the CDR3 is CASRDRVAGANVLTF.

About this clone: Read data end 3 residues before the CDR3 end; the end is taken from the germline J gene. The chain employs TRBV7-9 and TRBJ1-5; TRBD1 agrees at 7 bases. The germline V gene encodes CDR1 SEHNR and CDR2 FQNEAQ (reference sequence). This CDR3 comprises 14 residues. V was pared by 4 bases and J by 3 bases, with 3 bases of the junction left unmatched. Partial CDR3 DNA: TGTGCCAGCAGCTGGACAGGTAACAATCAGCCC. It yields the protein CASSWTGNNQP. The full-length CDR3 reads as CASSWTGNNQPQHF.

As regards this clone: The read gets to within 3 residues of the CDR3 end, and the germline J gene fills in the rest. The chain carries TRBV18 and TRBJ2-1; maybe TRBD1 (7 bases). The V gene's germline CDR1 is KGHSH and CDR2 LQKENI. Trimming left V 6 bases short and J 9 bases short, with 21 bases between. This CDR3 region has 15 residues. CDR3 bases read: TGTGCCAGCTCCCGACCAGACAGGGTCGGGGGTGAG. Protein: CASSRPDRVGGE. The CDR3 reads in full as CASSRPDRVGGEQFF.

Details on this clone: The read is 3 residues too short to cover the CDR3 end, so that end is filled in from the germline J gene. The chain is built from TRBV2 and TRBJ1-3, with 7 bases fitting TRBD1. The CDR3 loop spans 15 amino acids. The germline V gene has CDR1 SNHLY and CDR2 FYNNEI. Trimming cost V 3 bases and J 1 base; bases outside gene matches: 3. CDR3 protein: CASSDDRASGNTIYF. Partial CDR3 DNA: TGTGCCAGCAGTGACGACAGGGCATCTGGAAACACC.

With respect to this clone: The read ends 3 residues before the CDR3 terminus; that terminus is restored from the germline J gene. The chain is built from TRBV20-1 and TRBJ1-6; TRBD1 aligns across 9 bases. The V and J ends lost 4 bases and 6 bases, in that order; junction bases with no gene match: 4. Germline CDR1 DFQATT, CDR2 SNEGSKA (reference sequence). The CDR3 is 14 amino acids. The DNA read from the CDR3 is TGCAGTGCTACGACAGGGGGAGTTAATTCACCC. Protein sequence: CSATTGGVNSP. The entire CDR3 protein is CSATTGGVNSPLHF.

A word on this clone: Coverage ceases 3 residues before the CDR3 finishes, and the germline J gene fills in the end. This chain joins TRBV5-1 and TRBJ2-5, with TRBD2 matching 8 bases. The CDR3 sequence is 16 residues long. From germline, CDR1 is SGHRS and CDR2 YFSETQ. Germline trimming cut 4 bases from V and 1 base from J; bases unmatched to any gene: 9. The part of the CDR3 DNA that was read is TGCGCCAGCAGCCCTCGCGGACTAGCAGGCCAAGAGACC. Protein sequence: CASSPRGLAGQET. The whole CDR3 sequence reads CASSPRGLAGQETQYF.